This T cell receptor beta chain came from a study of somatic mutations in cytotoxic T cells in rheumatoid arthritis (dated by TCRdb to the late 2010s). About the full investigation: Peripheral blood (about 28 ml EDTA) was collected from patients immediately after diagnosis and before any treatment began. Sorted V beta1+ cells also underwent TCRB sequencing, and some V beta antibody-stained T-cell populations were flow-sorted at nearly 100% purity on a FACSAria II or Sony SH800. Whether expanded CD8+ T-cell clones in untreated, newly diagnosed rheumatoid arthritis carry somatic mutations was the study question, and clonality was characterized with TCRB deep sequencing. For about 60 rheumatoid arthritis patients and roughly 22 healthy controls, TCRB deep sequencing was carried out. Patient and control groups had essentially identical median ages.

On an AutoMACS, CD4+ and CD8+ cells were isolated via positive magnetic bead selection, and their purity was verified by flow cytometry. Clonal expansions were first screened by flow cytometry with a TCR V beta antibody panel, then characterized by TCRB deep sequencing of sorted CD8+ fractions. Ficoll-Paque PLUS density gradient separation was used to isolate peripheral blood mononuclear cells. Using Nucleospin Tissue or Tissue XS kits, DNA was extracted from CD4-enriched, CD8-enriched or PBMC samples, with quantification by a Qubit 2.0 fluorometer. Results and caveats for the whole study, not just this receptor: An increase of CD8+ clonality with age was seen in patients (Spearman r ~ 0.45) but not in healthy controls. Rheumatoid arthritis patients and age-matched healthy controls did not significantly differ in CD8+ T-cell clonality. In about an eighth of the roughly 65 patients the largest CD8+ clone exceeded 20% of CD8+ cells, and several identical CD8+ TCRB sequences were shared between blood and synovial fluid. It was unknown which antigens the expanded CD8+ clones targeted, and their absence from virus-specific databases did not exclude viral specificity.

Comments on this clone: Its cognate antigen has yet to be identified. There are no base qualities to consult, and no much larger clone falls within one base.

The immunoSEQ assay was applied to genomic DNA for TCRB CDR3 sequencing. In the original analysis: Only a few patient CD8+ clones larger than 1% matched published virus-specific TCRB sequences when compared against them. Nothing other than productive TCRB rearrangements was included in the analyses. Defining a clone by its unique TCRB CDR3 sequence, the study calculated clonality as a productive clonality index derived from Shannon entropy. Repertoire overlap for a pair of samples was computed from each clone's template counts relative to total templates per sample. Flow cytometry-measured V-gene usage correlated with V-gene usage from TCRB sequencing, with a Spearman r of approximately 0.55. This is the immuneACCESS table as TCRdb keeps it, with only in-frame sequences that have V and J called. A part of the clones is gone; compared with another copy, unresolved V genes explain less than half, and the rest is unexplained. Clone size and V and J calls were adopted from that table, with D and trimming inferred from the DNA. The sample table records under 20,000 clones; just under 80% of these occur just once. About a sixth of the sample belongs to the ten largest clones.

Specimen: CD8+ T cells sorted from blood. The source is an adult with rheumatoid arthritis.

The CDR3 amino acid sequence is: CASSFRGYEQYF. The DNA sequence reads TGTGCCAGCAGTTTCAGGGGCTACGAGCAGTACTTC. This sequence uses TRBV27 and TRBJ2-7; TRBD1 is perhaps the D gene, given 6 matching bases. From its cysteine to its phenylalanine, the CDR3 spans 12 amino acids. Only the CDR3 region is kept as DNA, spanning 36 bases read in frame from base 1. V drops 3 bases and J drops 3 bases, leaving 6 bases in between. CDR1 and CDR2 were assigned from the germline V gene (reference sequence) as MNHEY and SMNVEV.